A selection of T cell receptor beta chains follows, all from one sample in a study of T cell responses to AZD1222 COVID-19 vaccine. Some clones are missing from TCRdb's copy, which holds only in-frame ones; the method was immunoSEQ multiplex PCR. The sample consists of 120,000 or so clones, 85% to 90% of them appearing once. The specimen was peripheral blood, collected on day 0 of AZD1222 vaccination. The receptors derive from an adult in good health. Each CDR3 is given with its conserved first and last residue. The order of the fields is clone size, D gene, J gene, V gene, CDR3 DNA, CDR3 protein. The D gene is left open where the match is weak. Clone size, where shown, is once, few, many, or a class for clones that have expanded.

clone size: once; D gene: -; J gene: TRBJ2-3; V gene: TRBV9; CDR3 DNA: TGTGCCAGCAGACCCGGGTCCGGAGATACGCAGTATTTT; CDR3 protein: CASRPGSGDTQYF
clone size: -; D gene: -; J gene: TRBJ1-2; V gene: TRBV5-5; CDR3 DNA: TGTGCCAGCAGCTTACAGGCCGACTATGGCTACACCTTC; CDR3 protein: CASSLQADYGYTF
clone size: -; D gene: -; J gene: TRBJ2-7; V gene: TRBV5-1; CDR3 DNA: TGCGCCAGCAGCCAGACGAGGGGGGAGCAGTACTTC; CDR3 protein: CASSQTRGEQYF
clone size: few; D gene: -; J gene: TRBJ1-1; V gene: TRBV7-8; CDR3 DNA: TGTGCCAGCAGCCCGAGCCGGGACAAGAACACTGAAGCTTTCTTT; CDR3 protein: CASSPSRDKNTEAFF
clone size: few; D gene: -; J gene: TRBJ2-1; V gene: TRBV20-1; CDR3 DNA: TGCAGTGCTCGGACTTCAAATGAGCAGTTCTTC; CDR3 protein: CSARTSNEQFF
clone size: -; D gene: TRBD1; J gene: TRBJ1-5; V gene: TRBV25-1; CDR3 DNA: TGTGCCAGCAGTGAATCGGGACAGGGTGATCAGCCCCAGCATTTT; CDR3 protein: CASSESGQGDQPQHF
clone size: -; D gene: TRBD1; J gene: TRBJ2-1; V gene: TRBV7-3; CDR3 DNA: TGTGCCAGCAGCTTCGGGACAGGGACGTTCAATGAGCAGTTCTTC; CDR3 protein: CASSFGTGTFNEQFF
clone size: -; D gene: -; J gene: TRBJ2-2; V gene: TRBV5-1; CDR3 DNA: TGCGCCAGCAGCTTTGGGAGGGGGACCGGGGAGCTGTTTTTT; CDR3 protein: CASSFGRGTGELFF
clone size: -; D gene: TRBD2; J gene: TRBJ2-7; V gene: TRBV7-2; CDR3 DNA: TGTGCCAGCAGCCAGACTAGCGGCGGTCGATACGAGCAGTACTTC; CDR3 protein: CASSQTSGGRYEQYF
clone size: -; D gene: -; J gene: TRBJ2-3; V gene: TRBV9; CDR3 DNA: TGTGCCAGCAGCGTAGATGGCCCTAGCACAGATACGCAGTATTTT; CDR3 protein: CASSVDGPSTDTQYF
clone size: -; D gene: -; J gene: TRBJ1-5; V gene: TRBV12-3/TRBV12-4; CDR3 DNA: TGTGCCAGCAGCTCAGCAGATCAGCCCCAGCATTTT; CDR3 protein: CASSSADQPQHF
clone size: -; D gene: -; J gene: TRBJ2-5; V gene: TRBV6-1; CDR3 DNA: TGTGCCAGCAGTAAAGACCCAAACCCCCCGGGGGAGACCCAGTACTTC; CDR3 protein: CASSKDPNPPGETQYF
clone size: -; D gene: TRBD2; J gene: TRBJ2-1; V gene: TRBV12-3/TRBV12-4; CDR3 DNA: TGTGCCAGCAGTTCGGGGGGGCATGAGCAGTTCTTC; CDR3 protein: CASSSGGHEQFF
clone size: once; D gene: -; J gene: TRBJ2-2; V gene: TRBV11-2; CDR3 DNA: TGTGCCAGCAGCTTAGGATGGACCCTGGACACCGGGGAGCTGTTTTTT; CDR3 protein: CASSLGWTLDTGELFF
clone size: -; D gene: -; J gene: TRBJ2-1; V gene: TRBV3-1/TRBV3-2; CDR3 DNA: TGTGCCAGCAGCCAAGATACGGGACTCAGGGGGCAGTTCTTC; CDR3 protein: CASSQDTGLRGQFF
clone size: -; D gene: TRBD1; J gene: TRBJ1-6; V gene: TRBV2; CDR3 DNA: TGTGCCAGCCTACAGGGGGCCAATAATTCACCCCTCCACTTT; CDR3 protein: CASLQGANNSPLHF
clone size: -; D gene: TRBD1; J gene: TRBJ1-6; V gene: TRBV9; CDR3 DNA: TGTGCCAGCAGCGTCTCGGGACAGGGTCATAATTCACCCCTCCACTTT; CDR3 protein: CASSVSGQGHNSPLHF
clone size: few; D gene: TRBD1; J gene: TRBJ1-2; V gene: TRBV29-1; CDR3 DNA: TGCAGCGTCCGGACAGGGCAACATGGCTACACCTTC; CDR3 protein: CSVRTGQHGYTF
clone size: -; D gene: -; J gene: TRBJ1-2; V gene: TRBV7-9; CDR3 DNA: TGTGCCAGCACCCGCGGTGACCCTAACTATGGCTACACCTTC; CDR3 protein: CASTRGDPNYGYTF
clone size: -; D gene: TRBD2; J gene: TRBJ2-7; V gene: TRBV20-1; CDR3 DNA: TGCAGTGCTAGTTCTAGCGGGACACCCGCCTACGAGCAGTACTTC; CDR3 protein: CSASSSGTPAYEQYF
clone size: -; D gene: -; J gene: TRBJ2-1; V gene: TRBV25-1; CDR3 DNA: TGTGCCAGCAGTGAAGGGGGGATCAATGAGCAGTTCTTC; CDR3 protein: CASSEGGINEQFF
clone size: -; D gene: -; J gene: TRBJ2-7; V gene: TRBV5-1; CDR3 DNA: TGCGCCAGCAGCCCCTGGTCGGTGGGGGGCCCCTACGAGCAGTACTTC; CDR3 protein: CASSPWSVGGPYEQYF
clone size: -; D gene: -; J gene: TRBJ2-3; V gene: TRBV5-6; CDR3 DNA: TGTGCCAGCAGCTTAGGGGACGGCACAGATACGCAGTATTTT; CDR3 protein: CASSLGDGTDTQYF
clone size: -; D gene: -; J gene: TRBJ2-1; V gene: TRBV11-3; CDR3 DNA: TGTGCCAGCAGCTTAGCCATCACCCATGAGCAGTTCTTC; CDR3 protein: CASSLAITHEQFF
clone size: -; D gene: -; J gene: TRBJ1-5; V gene: TRBV7-8; CDR3 DNA: TGTGCCAGCAGCTACGCTGACAGAAGTGGCAATCAGCCCCAGCATTTT; CDR3 protein: CASSYADRSGNQPQHF
clone size: -; D gene: -; J gene: TRBJ1-3; V gene: TRBV7-3; CDR3 DNA: TGTGCCAGCAGCTTAGGGGCAGCCATATATTTT; CDR3 protein: CASSLGAAIYF
clone size: -; D gene: TRBD1; J gene: TRBJ1-1; V gene: TRBV4-2; CDR3 DNA: TGTGCCAGCAGCCAGGGAGCCGGGACAGGCATGGTCACTGAAGCTTTCTTT; CDR3 protein: CASSQGAGTGMVTEAFF
clone size: -; D gene: -; J gene: TRBJ2-3; V gene: TRBV29-1; CDR3 DNA: TGCAGCGTATCGGGGGGCGGGCTCGTCACAGATACGCAGTATTTT; CDR3 protein: CSVSGGGLVTDTQYF
clone size: -; D gene: TRBD1; J gene: TRBJ2-7; V gene: TRBV3-1/TRBV3-2; CDR3 DNA: TGTGCCAGCAGCGGGGACAGGGTCGTATCCTACGAGCAGTACTTC; CDR3 protein: CASSGDRVVSYEQYF
clone size: -; D gene: -; J gene: TRBJ2-3; V gene: TRBV3-1/TRBV3-2; CDR3 DNA: TGTGCCAGCAGCCTAACCAGTAGCGGCACATACACAGATACGCAGTATTTT; CDR3 protein: CASSLTSSGTYTDTQYF
clone size: -; D gene: -; J gene: TRBJ1-1; V gene: TRBV18; CDR3 DNA: TGTGCCAGCTCACCACCGGCGGGAAGGGACACTGAAGCTTTCTTT; CDR3 protein: CASSPPAGRDTEAFF
clone size: -; D gene: -; J gene: TRBJ2-7; V gene: TRBV18; CDR3 DNA: TGTGCCAGCTCACCACGAGGGGGAAACGAAAACGAGCAGTACTTC; CDR3 protein: CASSPRGGNENEQYF
clone size: -; D gene: -; J gene: TRBJ2-5; V gene: TRBV24-1; CDR3 DNA: TGTGCCACCGAGTACCAAGAGACCCAGTACTTC; CDR3 protein: CATEYQETQYF
clone size: -; D gene: -; J gene: TRBJ2-2; V gene: TRBV6-6; CDR3 DNA: TGTGCCAGCAGTTACGCGGGGTTGCACACCGGGGAGCTGTTTTTT; CDR3 protein: CASSYAGLHTGELFF
clone size: -; D gene: -; J gene: TRBJ2-1; V gene: TRBV9; CDR3 DNA: TGTGCCAGCAGCCCCCCCGGCGGGCAGGGCTTTCACAATGAGCAGTTCTTC; CDR3 protein: CASSPPGGQGFHNEQFF
clone size: -; D gene: TRBD2; J gene: TRBJ2-7; V gene: TRBV5-6; CDR3 DNA: TGTGCCAGCAGCCTCCGAGCGGGGGCTGAGTACTTC; CDR3 protein: CASSLRAGAEYF
clone size: -; D gene: -; J gene: TRBJ2-7; V gene: TRBV30; CDR3 DNA: TGTGCCTGGAGTGAAGGACTCTCCTACGAGCAGTACTTC; CDR3 protein: CAWSEGLSYEQYF
clone size: few; D gene: TRBD2; J gene: TRBJ2-7; V gene: TRBV18; CDR3 DNA: TGTGCCAGCTCACCCCTAGCGGGAACGACCTACGAGCAGTACTTC; CDR3 protein: CASSPLAGTTYEQYF
clone size: -; D gene: -; J gene: TRBJ1-4; V gene: TRBV6-5; CDR3 DNA: TGTGCCAGCAGAACACAAAGGGACGCTGAAAAACTGTTTTTT; CDR3 protein: CASRTQRDAEKLFF
clone size: -; D gene: -; J gene: TRBJ2-3; V gene: TRBV7-9; CDR3 DNA: TGTGCCAGCAGCCCGACATCCTCCGGGACTCCGGTCTGGTATTTT; CDR3 protein: CASSPTSSGTPVWYF
clone size: -; D gene: -; J gene: TRBJ1-5; V gene: TRBV5-1; CDR3 DNA: TGCGCCAGCAGCTCCGCAGGGGCTCGCAATCAGCCCCAGCATTTT; CDR3 protein: CASSSAGARNQPQHF